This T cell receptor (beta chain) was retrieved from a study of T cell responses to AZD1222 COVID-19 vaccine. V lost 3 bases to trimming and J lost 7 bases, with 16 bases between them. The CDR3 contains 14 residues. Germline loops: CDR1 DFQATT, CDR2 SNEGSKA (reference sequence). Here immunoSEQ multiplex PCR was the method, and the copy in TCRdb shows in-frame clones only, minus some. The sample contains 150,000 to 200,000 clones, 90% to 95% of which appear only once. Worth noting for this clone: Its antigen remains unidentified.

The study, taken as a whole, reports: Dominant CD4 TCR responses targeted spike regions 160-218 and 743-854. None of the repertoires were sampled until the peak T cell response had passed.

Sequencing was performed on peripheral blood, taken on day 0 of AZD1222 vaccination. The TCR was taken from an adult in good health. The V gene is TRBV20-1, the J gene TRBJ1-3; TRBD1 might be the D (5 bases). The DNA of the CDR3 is TGCAGTGCTAGTAGGCAGGGAAGAGGGAACACCATATATTTT. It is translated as CSASRQGRGNTIYF.